These 6 T cell receptor beta chains were sequenced from one sample in a study of identical twins. TCRdb analysed the 5' RACE reads with MiXCR anew, one entry per CDR3 protein. The sample consists of roughly 720,000 distinct CDR3 sequences, 15% to 20% of them appearing once. These same data were also listed under a study on T cells expressing NK-cell markers.

The sequencing sample was made of PBMCs. All receptors derive from a woman between 18 and 29 years old in good health.

Only a few counts were recorded for this clonotype. The chain uses TRBV20-1 and TRBJ2-7; D is undetermined. The germline V gene has CDR1 DFQATT and CDR2 SNEGSKA (reference sequence). Trimming stripped 6 bases from V and 6 bases from J, with 9 bases between. The CDR3 consists of 10 residues. CDR3 sequence reads: CSALKVEQYF. The CDR3 DNA follows: TGCAGTGCCCTAAAGGTCGAGCAGTACTTC.

The CDR3 coding sequence is TGTGCCAGCAGAAGCCAACCAAGATCCACTGAAGCTTTCTTT. This gives the protein CASRSQPRSTEAFF. The chain joins TRBV6-4 to TRBJ1-1; D unclear. V was shortened by 6 bases and J by 4 bases, with 15 bases between the two germline ends. This CDR3 contains 14 residues. Germline V gene lookup returns CDR1 MRHNA and CDR2 SNTAGT.

This chain links TRBV20-1 with TRBJ2-7; D may be TRBD1 or TRBD2 (6 bases each). Germline assignment: CDR1 DFQATT and CDR2 SNEGSKA (reference sequence). V lost 5 bases and J 5 bases, leaving 13 bases between the germline ends. The CDR3 is 12 amino acids. The chain's CDR3 is CSAQGGPNEQYF. CDR3 bases: TGCAGTGCTCAAGGGGGGCCCAACGAGCAGTACTTC.

In its sample, this clonotype was seen many times. The chain joins TRBV12-3 or TRBV12-4 to TRBJ2-3; 9 bases map to TRBD2. This CDR3 contains 16 residues. Trimming removed 0 bases from V and 2 bases from J; junction bases left unmatched: 3. The CDR3 protein is CASSLALAGITDTQYF. The CDR3 coding sequence is TGTGCCAGCAGTTTAGCCCTAGCGGGAATCACAGATACGCAGTATTTT.

This clonotype was observed a few times. The chain is built from TRBV5-1 and TRBJ2-5, with D hard to call. V was pared by 3 bases and J by 5 bases, with 14 bases between. The germline gives CDR1 SGHRS, CDR2 YFSETQ. This CDR3 region has 14 residues. CDR3 sequence: CASSYEAVRETQYF. As DNA, the CDR3 is TGCGCCAGCAGCTACGAGGCAGTTAGGGAGACCCAGTACTTC.

This clonotype came up a few times. The V call is TRBV12-3 or TRBV12-4, the J call TRBJ2-7; 8 positions agree with TRBD2. The CDR3 is 15 residues long. After removal of 3 bases from V and 0 bases from J, the junction contained 4 bases not matched to a gene. The CDR3 region is CASSFGGGSSYEQYF. The CDR3, as DNA: TGTGCCAGCAGTTTTGGCGGGGGGAGCTCCTACGAGCAGTACTTC.